These 3 T cell receptor beta chains were all obtained from the same sample, sequenced in a study of blood T cell repertoires in COVID-19. Measured with immunoSEQ multiplex PCR; TCRdb has only the in-frame clones, and not every one. The sample has some 350,000 clones, around four fifths seen once. Sequencing was performed on peripheral blood. All receptors come from a man aged 30-40 years with active or convalescent COVID-19.

This clone appeared once. The chain joins TRBV7-2 to TRBJ1-6; D is ambiguous. The CDR3 is 14 residues long. Germline CDR1 is SGHTA and CDR2 is FQGNSA. Trimming cost V 3 bases and J 7 bases, with 10 bases left between them. DNA of the CDR3: TGTGCCAGCAGCTTCTCTCAGACAAATTCACCCCTCCACTTT. Translation gives CASSFSQTNSPLHF.

This sequence joins TRBV28 and TRBJ2-7; TRBD2 is a possible D gene (6 bases). CDR3 length: 14 residues. CDR1 is MDHEN and CDR2 is SYDVKM in the germline V gene. With 2 bases removed from V and 3 bases from J, the gap between germline ends came to 11 bases. The CDR3 nucleotides read TGTGCCAGCAGTTTACCGGGAGCGCACTACGAGCAGTACTTC. Translating it yields CASSLPGAHYEQYF.

This clone was counted only a few times. CDR3 sequence: CSASGAGNEQYF. DNA for the CDR3: TGCAGTGCTAGTGGCGCGGGCAACGAGCAGTACTTC. The rearrangement joins TRBV20-1 to TRBJ2-7, with a tentative D call TRBD2 (5 bases). CDR1 DFQATT and CDR2 SNEGSKA come from the germline V gene (reference sequence). The CDR3 spans 12 residues. Deletions cut 3 bases from V and 5 bases from J, with 11 bases between.